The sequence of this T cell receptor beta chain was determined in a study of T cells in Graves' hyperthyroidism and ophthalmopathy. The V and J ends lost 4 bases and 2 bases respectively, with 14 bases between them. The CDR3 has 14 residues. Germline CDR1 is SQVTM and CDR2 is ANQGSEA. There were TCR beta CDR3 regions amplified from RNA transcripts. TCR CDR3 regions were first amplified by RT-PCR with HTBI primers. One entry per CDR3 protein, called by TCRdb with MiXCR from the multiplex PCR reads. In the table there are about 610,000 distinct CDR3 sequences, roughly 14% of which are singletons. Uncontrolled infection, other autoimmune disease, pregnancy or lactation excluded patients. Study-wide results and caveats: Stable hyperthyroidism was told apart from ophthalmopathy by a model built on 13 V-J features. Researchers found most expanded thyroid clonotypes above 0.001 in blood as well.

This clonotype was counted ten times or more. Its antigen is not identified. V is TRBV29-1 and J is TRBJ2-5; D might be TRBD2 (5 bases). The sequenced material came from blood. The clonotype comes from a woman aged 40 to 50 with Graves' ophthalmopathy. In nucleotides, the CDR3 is TGCAGCGTTGCCTTGGTAGCGCTGCAAGAGACCCAGTACTTC. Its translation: CSVALVALQETQYF.